The clone carrying this T cell receptor beta chain was detected only a few times. Its antigen is as yet unknown. Expressed TCRB transcripts were sequenced because the entire RNA isolate underwent reverse transcription. Repertoires were generated with immunoSEQ multiplex PCR, while TCRdb's copy carries only in-frame clones and drops some. The sample includes about 320,000 clones, 14% of them seen just once. The sample originates from a study of beta chain features in type 1 diabetes. Study-level points and caveats: PCR might favor shorter templates, but any such skew would affect patients and controls equally.

What was sequenced was central memory CD4+ T cells from blood. The receptor was derived from a man aged 25 to 40 in good health.

This chain's CDR3 is CASSSSTSGREKTQYF. CDR3 in DNA: TGTGCCAGCAGCTCTTCGACTAGCGGGAGAGAAAAGACCCAGTACTTC. The rearrangement links TRBV7-6 to TRBJ2-5; 12 nucleotides line up with TRBD2. Trimming took 4 bases from V and 6 from J; bases not matched to a gene: 9. CDR3 size: 16 residues. From germline, CDR1 is SGHVS and CDR2 FNYEAQ.